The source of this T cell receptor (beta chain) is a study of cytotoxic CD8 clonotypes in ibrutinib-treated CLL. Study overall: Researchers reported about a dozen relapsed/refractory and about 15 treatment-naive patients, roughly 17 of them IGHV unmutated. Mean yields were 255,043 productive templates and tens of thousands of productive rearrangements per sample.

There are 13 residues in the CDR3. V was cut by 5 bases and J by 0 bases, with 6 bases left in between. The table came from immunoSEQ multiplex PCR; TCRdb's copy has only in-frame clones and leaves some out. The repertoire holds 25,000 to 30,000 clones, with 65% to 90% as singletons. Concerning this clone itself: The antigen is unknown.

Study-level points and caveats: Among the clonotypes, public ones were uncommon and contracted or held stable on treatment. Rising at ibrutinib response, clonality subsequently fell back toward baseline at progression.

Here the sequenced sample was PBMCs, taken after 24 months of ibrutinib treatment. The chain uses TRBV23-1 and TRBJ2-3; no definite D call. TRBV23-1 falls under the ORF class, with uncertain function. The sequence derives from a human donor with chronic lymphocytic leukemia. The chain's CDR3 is CASSYSSTDTQYF. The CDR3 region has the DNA TGCGCCAGCAGTTACTCTAGCACAGATACGCAGTATTTT.